This passage covers 11 T cell receptor beta chains from one sample sequenced in a study of cytomegalovirus exposure and HLA in healthy donors. The assay was immunoSEQ multiplex PCR, and TCRdb's table has in-frame clones only and misses some. The data contain over 200,000 clones, over 80% of them seen just once; the ten biggest clones take up 4.5% to 7%. Sequenced sample: PBMCs. The receptor source for this set is a woman younger than 30 in good health and CMV-seronegative.

The chain links TRBV30 to TRBJ1-5, with D unclear. Germline CDR1 is GTSNPN and CDR2 is SVGIG (reference sequence). The germline V and J ends were trimmed by 0 bases and 4 bases, with 7 bases remaining between them. The length of the CDR3 is 13 residues. The CDR3 protein is CAWSVDENQPQHF. The DNA of the CDR3 is TGTGCCTGGAGTGTGGACGAAAATCAGCCCCAGCATTTT.

The chain couples TRBV7-8 to TRBJ2-5; 13 bases are shared with TRBD2. Germline-derived CDR1 and CDR2 are SGHVS and FQNEAQ. This CDR3 contains 17 residues. V lost 5 bases, J lost 5 bases, and 11 bases stayed unmatched. The CDR3 region is CASSPWTSGRLGETQYF. The DNA of the CDR3 is TGTGCCAGCAGCCCTTGGACTAGCGGGAGACTGGGCGAGACCCAGTACTTC.

CDR3 DNA sequence: TGTGCCAGCAGCTTAGTATCGTCCATTACTGAAGCTTTCTTT. This gives the protein CASSLVSSITEAFF. V usage is TRBV7-2 and J usage is TRBJ1-1; D gene uncertain. CDR1 SGHTA and CDR2 FQGNSA come from the germline V gene. Trimming pared 1 base from V and 5 bases from J, leaving 11 bases between. This CDR3 is 14 amino acids long.

This clone has a single count. The chain employs TRBV13 and TRBJ1-1; 9 bases line up with TRBD1. The CDR3 sequence is 14 residues long. Trimming took 4 bases from V and 3 from J; bases not matched to a gene: 3. Germline lookup yields CDR1 PRHDT and CDR2 FYEKMQ (reference sequence). CDR3 bases: TGTGCCAGCAGCTCCCGGACAGGGGACACTGAAGCTTTCTTT. It codes for CASSSRTGDTEAFF.

The genes are TRBV9 and TRBJ2-3; unclear D gene. The V end lost 2 bases, the J end lost 1 base, and 5 bases lay between the germline ends. Germline CDR1 and CDR2: SGDLS and YYNGEE. This CDR3 is 13 amino acids long. The CDR3 region is CASSVSGTDTQYF. CDR3 DNA sequence: TGTGCCAGCAGCGTGTCCGGCACAGATACGCAGTATTTT. Full variable domain (rest looked up from reference TRBV9 and TRBJ2-3): DSGVTQTPKHLITATGQRVTLRCSPRSGDLSVYWYQQSLDQGLQFLIQYYNGEERAKGNILERFSAQQFPDLHSELNLSSLELGDSALYFCASSVSGTDTQYFGPGTRLTVL.

This rearrangement joins TRBV18 to TRBJ2-5; TRBD2 matches 10 bases. The CDR3 contains 17 residues. V shed 3 bases and J 3 bases; nucleotides not matched to a gene: 10. CDR1 and CDR2 from the germline V gene are KGHSH and LQKENI. Here the CDR3 DNA reads TGTGCCAGCTCACCCGTTCCTAGCGGGAGCTTCAAAGAGACCCAGTACTTC. Amino acid sequence: CASSPVPSGSFKETQYF.

There are a few counts of this clone. V and J are TRBV9 and TRBJ1-2; D gene uncertain. CDR1 and CDR2 (germline): SGDLS, YYNGEE. The CDR3 is made up of 11 amino acids. V lost 7 bases and J lost 7, with 11 bases in between. The CDR3 coding sequence is TGTGCCAGCGAATCATTTCGTGGCTACACCTTC. It yields the protein CASESFRGYTF.

This chain joins TRBV27 and TRBJ1-5; D perhaps matches TRBD1 (6 bases). This CDR3 is 15 amino acids long. Trimming removed 5 bases from V and 2 bases from J, with 13 bases in between. In germline, CDR1 is MNHEY, CDR2 SMNVEV (reference sequence). CDR3 DNA sequence: TGTGCCAGCAGTAGCCGCAGGGGAGGCAATCAGCCCCAGCATTTT. Amino acid sequence: CASSSRRGGNQPQHF.

The rearrangement uses TRBV21-1 and TRBJ1-2. TRBV21-1 corresponds to a pseudogene. The CDR3 is 18 amino acids. In DNA form, the CDR3 reads TGTGCCAGCTTAAAGGTGTACGTCTTGTCCTCCAGTCACTATGGCTACACCTTC. It encodes CASLKVYVLSSSHYGYTF.

This rearrangement joins TRBV28 to TRBJ2-7; TRBD1 or TRBD2 may be the D gene (5 bases each). CDR1 and CDR2 (germline): MDHEN, SYDVKM. CDR3 length equals 14 residues. The V and J ends lost 3 bases and 2 bases respectively, with 11 bases between them. The CDR3 region has the DNA TGTGCCAGCAGTTTTCTGCAGGGACCCTACGAGCAGTACTTC. Translating gives CASSFLQGPYEQYF.

The chain links TRBV14 to TRBJ2-5, with D unresolved. Trimming stripped 2 bases from V and 4 bases from J, with 17 bases between. Looked up from germline, CDR1 is SGHDN and CDR2 is FVKESK. CDR3 length equals 16 residues. Here the CDR3 reads CASSQHFSSVGETQYF. CDR3 coding DNA: TGTGCCAGCAGCCAACATTTCTCATCCGTGGGAGAGACCCAGTACTTC.